Shown below are 18 T cell receptor beta chains from a single sample sequenced in a study of blood T cell repertoires in COVID-19. TCRdb's copy holds only in-frame clones and misses some; the assay was immunoSEQ multiplex PCR. The sample shows about 170,000 clones, 65% to 80% of them seen only once. The specimen sequenced was PBMCs or T cells enriched from blood (not recorded which). Every receptor here comes from a woman between 65 and 79 years old in a cohort exposed to, infected with or recovered from COVID-19 (not recorded which).

The chain carries TRBV3-1 (or the pseudogene TRBV3-2) and TRBJ2-4; TRBD2 agrees at 14 bases. Germline assignment: CDR1 LGHDT and CDR2 YNNKEL (reference sequence). Germline trimming cut 4 bases from V and 0 bases from J; bases unmatched to any gene: 5. The CDR3 is 18 amino acids. CDR3 in DNA: TGTGCCAGCAGCCCCGGGACTAGCGGGAGTCGAGCCAAAAACATTCAGTACTTC. Amino acid sequence: CASSPGTSGSRAKNIQYF.

The rearrangement links TRBV18 to TRBJ2-1; 14 bases agree with TRBD2. Germline V gives CDR1 KGHSH, CDR2 LQKENI. The CDR3 is made up of 17 amino acids. Unmatched junction bases numbered 12, after V lost 5 bases and J lost 9 bases. The CDR3 loop is CASSSGLAGVVLGEQFF. The CDR3 region has the DNA TGTGCCAGCTCATCGGGACTAGCGGGAGTAGTTTTAGGTGAGCAGTTCTTC.

This CDR3 reads CASSRSDGRAYNEQFF. The DNA for the CDR3 is TGTGCCAGCAGTAGGAGCGACGGGAGGGCTTACAATGAGCAGTTCTTC. The chain joins TRBV11-3 to TRBJ2-1; 8 bases align to TRBD2. CDR3 size: 16 residues. V lost 6 bases to trimming and J lost 4 bases; unmatched junction nucleotides: 11. Germline values: CDR1 SGHNT, CDR2 YENEEA.

This clone came up a few times. This rearrangement joins TRBV19 to TRBJ2-7; 12 bases line up with TRBD1. This CDR3 comprises 15 residues. The germline gives CDR1 LNHDA, CDR2 SQIVND (reference sequence). The V gene end was trimmed by 9 bases and the J gene end by 5 bases; junction bases not matched to a gene: 11. CDR3 region: CASSITGTGGNEQYF. CDR3 DNA: TGTGCCAGCTCAATTACCGGGACAGGGGGCAACGAGCAGTACTTC.

The chain links TRBV2 to TRBJ1-5, with D unclear. V lost 4 bases and J 9 bases, leaving 10 bases between the germline ends. CDR3 length: 12 amino acids. CDR1 is SNHLY, CDR2 FYNNEI, per germline. The CDR3 loop reads CASSAPVGPQHF. The CDR3 nucleotides read TGTGCCAGCAGTGCCCCCGTCGGGCCCCAGCATTTT.

V gene TRBV5-1 combines with J gene TRBJ1-1; 7 bases agree with TRBD1. Losses at the gene ends were 4 bases for V and 4 bases for J; bases not matched to a gene: 10. CDR1 SGHRS and CDR2 YFSETQ come from the germline V gene. The CDR3 has 15 amino acids. In nucleotides, the CDR3 is TGCGCCAGCAGCACCGAGACAGGGTGGTCCACTGAAGCTTTCTTT. Translating gives CASSTETGWSTEAFF. Based on the CDR3 plus reference TRBV5-1 and TRBJ1-1, the full variable domain is KAGVTQTPRYLIKTRGQQVTLSCSPISGHRSVSWYQQTPGQGLQFLFEYFSETQRNKGNFPGRFSGRQFSNSRSEMNVSTLELGDSALYLCASSTETGWSTEAFFGQGTRLTVV.

V gene TRBV28 combines with J gene TRBJ1-6; possible D gene TRBD1, 6 bases. Germline loops: CDR1 MDHEN, CDR2 SYDVKM. The CDR3 sequence is 16 residues long. V was shortened by 6 bases and J by 10 bases, with 22 bases between the two germline ends. The CDR3 DNA reads TGTGCCAGCAGACTTGGGGGGGCCTCCTATTACTCACCCCTCCACTTT. It is translated as CASRLGGASYYSPLHF.

The chain combines TRBV29-1 with TRBJ2-6, with D unresolved. This CDR3 comprises 13 residues. Germline CDR1 SQVTM, CDR2 ANQGSEA. Trimming shortened V by 4 bases and J by 1 base, and 5 bases separated the two germline ends. The CDR3 spells CSVAESGANVLTF. The DNA of the CDR3 is TGCAGCGTTGCGGAGTCTGGGGCCAACGTCCTGACTTTC.

This chain connects TRBV28 to TRBJ2-1; D perhaps matches TRBD2 (7 bases). This CDR3 contains 16 residues. Germline CDR1 MDHEN, CDR2 SYDVKM. V lost 3 bases, J lost 1 base, and 13 bases lay in between. The CDR3 is CASSLGGRGSYNEQFF. The CDR3 DNA follows: TGTGCCAGCAGTTTGGGAGGGAGGGGGTCCTACAATGAGCAGTTCTTC. Complete variable domain (other parts from reference TRBV28 and TRBJ2-1): DVKVTQSSRYLVKRTGEKVFLECVQDMDHENMFWYRQDPGLGLRLIYFSYDVKMKEKGDIPEGYSVSREKKERFSLILESASTNQTSMYLCASSLGGRGSYNEQFFGPGTRLTVL.

CDR3 residues: CASSRGQGLYEQYF. CDR3 in DNA: TGTGCCAGCAGCCGGGGACAGGGCCTCTACGAGCAGTACTTC. The J gene is TRBJ2-7, the V gene TRBV5-6; 9 bases line up with TRBD1. V trimming: 4 bases; J trimming: 3 bases; junction bases outside the gene matches: 5. Germline V gene data show CDR1 as SGHDT and CDR2 as YYEEEE. The CDR3 spans 14 residues.

This chain uses TRBV9 with TRBJ2-2; 7 nucleotides match TRBD2. Germline V gene sequence: CDR1 SGDLS, CDR2 YYNGEE. The junction had 6 bases not matched to a gene; V was cut back by 1 base and J by 3 bases. The CDR3 contains 16 residues. CDR3 nucleotides: TGTGCCAGCAGCGTACGTGGGAGGGCTCACACCGGGGAGCTGTTTTTT. Translated: CASSVRGRAHTGELFF.

The chain couples TRBV19 to TRBJ2-6; D gene unclear. The V and J ends lost 4 bases and 0 bases respectively, with 7 bases between them. This CDR3 comprises 15 residues. CDR1 and CDR2 from the germline V gene are LNHDA and SQIVND (reference sequence). CDR3 DNA sequence: TGTGCCAGTAGTACATCCATCTCTGGGGCCAACGTCCTGACTTTC. Residues: CASSTSISGANVLTF.

V usage is TRBV11-1 and J usage is TRBJ2-1; 8 bases agree with TRBD1. The CDR3 loop spans 16 amino acids. CDR1 SGHAT and CDR2 FQDESV come from the germline V gene (reference sequence). The J segment lost 4 bases and the V segment lost 5 bases, leaving 10 bases of the junction unmatched. CDR3: CASSPFGTGTYNEQFF. The CDR3 nucleotides are TGTGCCAGCAGCCCGTTTGGGACAGGAACTTACAATGAGCAGTTCTTC.

The chain employs TRBV5-1 and TRBJ1-6, with TRBD1 matching 11 bases. The V gene end was trimmed by 5 bases and the J gene end by 12 bases; junction bases not matched to a gene: 10. Germline V lookup: CDR1 SGHRS, CDR2 YFSETQ. This CDR3 spans 15 amino acids. CDR3 sequence reads: CASRRIAGQGEPLHF. DNA for the CDR3: TGCGCCAGCAGGAGAATCGCGGGACAGGGGGAACCCCTCCACTTT.

V gene TRBV18 combines with J gene TRBJ2-1, with TRBD1 matching over 9 bases. CDR1 KGHSH and CDR2 LQKENI come from the germline V gene. V shed 0 bases and J 6 bases; nucleotides not matched to a gene: 3. The CDR3 is 15 residues long. In nucleotides, the CDR3 is TGTGCCAGCTCACCACCGTCGACAGGGGGCAATGAGCAGTTCTTC. It encodes CASSPPSTGGNEQFF.

The rearrangement links TRBV6-1 to TRBJ2-1; 8 positions match TRBD1. The length of the CDR3 is 16 residues. J lost 2 bases, V lost 3 bases, and 6 bases had no gene match. Germline assignment: CDR1 MNHNS and CDR2 SASEGT. DNA of the CDR3: TGTGCCAGCAGTGACTTGAGGACAGGGACCTACAATGAGCAGTTCTTC. Translating gives CASSDLRTGTYNEQFF.

The chain combines TRBV7-2 with TRBJ2-1; 7 bases fit TRBD2. The CDR3 length is 15 residues. The germline V gene has CDR1 SGHTA and CDR2 FQGNSA. V gave up 5 bases and J gave up 2 bases; unmatched junction bases: 6. The CDR3 nucleotides are TGTGCCAGCAGCCCCGACGCGGGGGCCTACAATGAGCAGTTCTTC. Protein product: CASSPDAGAYNEQFF.

The rearrangement joins TRBV4-2 to TRBJ2-1; 15 bases agree with TRBD2. The length of the CDR3 is 18 residues. Per the germline V gene, CDR1 is LGHNA and CDR2 is YNFKEQ. V was pared by 6 bases and J by 9 bases, with 15 bases of the junction left unmatched. The CDR3 sequence is CASSPGTSGRSRRGEQFF. CDR3 DNA: TGTGCCAGCAGTCCCGGGACTAGCGGGAGGTCCAGACGCGGTGAGCAGTTCTTC.